This T cell receptor beta chain emerged from a study of T cell responses to AZD1222 COVID-19 vaccine. Study-wide results and limits: Sampled repertoires all dated from after the peak T cell response.

Deletions cut 1 base from V and 5 bases from J, with 9 bases between. From germline, CDR1 is SGHDT and CDR2 YYEEEE. This CDR3 has 13 amino acids. Using immunoSEQ multiplex PCR, the repertoire was profiled, and TCRdb retains in-frame clones only, with some absent. The table lists around 130,000 clones, roughly nine tenths of them singletons. As to this clone: The antigen is undetermined. Other DNA sequences within the sample encode an identical CDR3.

The TCR was taken from an adult in good health. The V call is TRBV5-6, the J call TRBJ1-2; D unresolved. The starting material was peripheral blood, obtained on day 0 of AZD1222 vaccination. The CDR3 DNA reads as TGTGCCAGCAGCTTGAATGGCCTGTATGGCTACACCTTC. It encodes CASSLNGLYGYTF.